These 19 T cell receptor beta chains were all obtained from the same sample, sequenced in a study of blood T cell repertoires in COVID-19. Data came from immunoSEQ multiplex PCR; TCRdb stores just in-frame clones and leaves some out. The sample yields around 150,000 clones, 88% seen once. The sequencing sample was made of peripheral blood. Every receptor here comes from a human donor with COVID-19, enrolled during active disease. The donor label of this sample is uncertain.

The chain combines TRBV5-4 with TRBJ2-6; possibly TRBD1 for D (5 bases). V gave up 1 base and J gave up 0 bases, with 11 bases separating them. Germline CDR1 and CDR2: SGHNT and YYREEE (reference sequence). CDR3 length: 17 amino acids. The CDR3: CASSLMRQSSGANVLTF. CDR3 DNA: TGTGCCAGCAGCTTGATGAGACAGTCCTCTGGGGCCAACGTCCTGACTTTC.

This clone turned up a few times. The chain has TRBV11-2 and TRBJ1-1; maybe TRBD1 (5 bases). Germline V lookup: CDR1 SGHAT, CDR2 FQNNGV. The CDR3 length is 15 residues. V was clipped by 0 bases and J by 1 base, with 9 bases between them. CDR3 residues: CASSLDGAENTEAFF. In nucleotides, the CDR3 is TGTGCCAGCAGCTTAGATGGGGCGGAGAACACTGAAGCTTTCTTT.

The V call is TRBV9, the J call TRBJ2-2; D unclear. CDR1 and CDR2 (germline): SGDLS, YYNGEE. The ends were cut back, 0 bases at V and 7 bases at J, with 10 bases in the middle. The CDR3 length is 14 residues. The chain's CDR3 is CASSVAVSGGELFF. CDR3 sequence (DNA): TGTGCCAGCAGCGTAGCCGTTTCAGGCGGGGAGCTGTTTTTT.

V and J are TRBV5-1 and TRBJ2-7, with 7 bases matching TRBD1. Germline V CDR1 and CDR2: SGHRS, YFSETQ. Losses at the gene ends were 2 bases for V and 3 bases for J; bases not matched to a gene: 5. The CDR3 loop spans 14 amino acids. This CDR3 reads CASSFMDRNYEQYF. DNA of the CDR3: TGCGCCAGCAGCTTTATGGACAGGAACTACGAGCAGTACTTC.

With regard to this clone: The same CDR3 is also encoded by other DNA sequences in this sample. V usage is TRBV4-1 and J usage is TRBJ2-2; D might be TRBD2 (5 bases). Germline-derived CDR1 and CDR2 are MGHRA and YSYEKL. With 0 bases removed from V and 4 bases from J, the gap between germline ends came to 12 bases. CDR3 length: 16 amino acids. CDR3 in amino acids: CASSQDRRRSTGELFF. CDR3 in DNA: TGCGCCAGCAGCCAAGATCGAAGGAGGTCCACCGGGGAGCTGTTTTTT.

The gene calls are TRBV14 and TRBJ1-4, with D possibly TRBD1 on 6 matching bases. The germline V gene has CDR1 SGHDN and CDR2 FVKESK. This CDR3 has 14 residues. The V gene lost 5 bases and the J gene lost 5 bases, with 12 bases spanning the gap. The CDR3 loop reads CASSEQGRNEKLFF. DNA of the CDR3: TGTGCCAGCAGCGAACAGGGCCGAAATGAAAAACTGTTTTTT.

The CDR3 DNA is TGTGCCAGCAACGGCGCGGACACTGAAGCTTTCTTT. Its translation is CASNGADTEAFF. This chain connects TRBV6-5 to TRBJ1-1; D remains unclear. Deletions cut 7 bases from V and 3 bases from J, with 9 bases between. The CDR3 is 12 amino acids. CDR1 and CDR2 from the germline V gene are MNHEY and SVGAGI.

This sequence joins TRBV5-6 and TRBJ2-7, with unresolved D. Germline V lookup: CDR1 SGHDT, CDR2 YYEEEE. CDR3 length: 14 residues. The V end was cut by 1 base, the J end by 0 bases, with 8 bases between. The CDR3: CASSLSGISYEQYF. The CDR3 DNA reads as TGTGCCAGCAGCTTGTCAGGAATCTCCTACGAGCAGTACTTC.

This clone showed up just a few times. The chain carries TRBV5-6 and TRBJ2-5; 7 positions agree with TRBD2. The CDR3 totals 14 residues. The trim removed 3 bases at V and 4 bases at J, leaving 6 bases unmatched. CDR1 and CDR2 from the germline V gene are SGHDT and YYEEEE. This CDR3 is CASSSSGGTETQYF. Written as DNA, the CDR3 is TGTGCCAGCAGCTCTAGCGGTGGTACAGAGACCCAGTACTTC.

This chain uses TRBV5-1 with TRBJ1-2, with 8 positions matching TRBD1. The V segment lost 0 bases and the J segment 4 bases; nucleotides outside the gene matches: 2. CDR1 and CDR2 from the germline V gene are SGHRS and YFSETQ. CDR3 length equals 14 residues. CDR3 loop: CASSLGQGIYGYTF. Here the CDR3 DNA reads TGCGCCAGCAGCTTGGGACAGGGGATCTATGGCTACACCTTC.

The genes are TRBV15 and TRBJ1-5; the D is unclear. The CDR3 consists of 13 residues. Deletions cut 0 bases from V and 6 bases from J, with 6 bases between. In germline, CDR1 is LNHNV, CDR2 YYDKDF (reference sequence). The CDR3 sequence is CATSRDPGQPQHF. The CDR3 DNA reads as TGTGCCACCAGCAGAGATCCGGGTCAGCCCCAGCATTTT.

The rearrangement joins TRBV25-1 to TRBJ1-5; 8 nucleotides align to TRBD1. CDR3 size: 16 residues. Germline CDR1 MGHDK, CDR2 SYGVNS. The V gene end was trimmed by 2 bases and the J gene end by 1 base; junction bases not matched to a gene: 4. The DNA of the CDR3 is TGTGCCAGCAGTGAAGCCAGGGGGCCGAGCAATCAGCCCCAGCATTTT. Amino acid sequence: CASSEARGPSNQPQHF.

The V gene is TRBV12-3 or TRBV12-4, the J gene TRBJ1-1; 7 nucleotides agree with TRBD1. This CDR3 spans 13 amino acids. Trimming cost V 4 bases and J 3 bases; bases outside gene matches: 2. The CDR3 DNA follows: TGTGCCAGCAGTTGGACAGGAGACACTGAAGCTTTCTTT. Amino acid sequence: CASSWTGDTEAFF.

The chain carries TRBV7-9 and TRBJ1-2; D is possibly TRBD1 (5 bases). The V end was cut by 2 bases, the J end by 8 bases, with 12 bases between. Germline V gene data show CDR1 as SEHNR and CDR2 as FQNEAQ (reference sequence). The CDR3 is 13 residues long. CDR3 DNA sequence: TGTGCCAGCAGCTTACCGGGGGTCAGCGGCTACACCTTC. Protein: CASSLPGVSGYTF.

The genes are TRBV30 and TRBJ1-2; TRBD1 matches at 7 bases. V was clipped by 5 bases and J by 6 bases; unmatched bases: 6. The CDR3 covers 12 residues. Germline values: CDR1 GTSNPN, CDR2 SVGIG (reference sequence). CDR3 amino acids: CAWGLTGDGYTF. The CDR3 DNA follows: TGTGCCTGGGGATTAACAGGGGATGGCTACACCTTC.

The chain is built from TRBV3-1 (or the pseudogene TRBV3-2) and TRBJ2-1; TRBD1 is a possible D gene (6 bases). The CDR3 contains 16 residues. Trimming took 4 bases from V and 4 from J, leaving 17 bases between them. CDR1 and CDR2 from the germline V gene are LGHDT and YNNKEL (reference sequence). CDR3 nucleotides: TGTGCCAGCAGCCCAGGACCGGGACAAGATTACAATGAGCAGTTCTTC. Encoded protein: CASSPGPGQDYNEQFF.

The rearrangement uses TRBV9 and TRBJ1-1, with D tentatively TRBD1 (5 bases). The CDR3 has 18 residues. Germline CDR1 reads SGDLS; CDR2 reads YYNGEE. V dropped 0 bases and J dropped 2 bases, with 20 bases sitting between them. This chain's CDR3 is CASSVAMMTADENTEAFF. The CDR3 DNA sequence: TGTGCCAGCAGCGTAGCTATGATGACAGCAGATGAAAACACTGAAGCTTTCTTT.

The chain is built from TRBV10-1 and TRBJ2-5, with 7 bases identical to TRBD2. The CDR3 contains 15 residues. With 0 bases clipped from V and 3 bases from J, the junction kept 4 bases outside the gene matches. Looked up from germline, CDR1 is WNHNN and CDR2 is SYGVQD (reference sequence). This chain's CDR3 is CASSESGLAEETQYF. CDR3 coding DNA: TGCGCCAGCAGTGAGTCCGGGCTAGCGGAAGAGACCCAGTACTTC.

As to this clone: An end of the junction differs from the germline gene, which may be a read error. CDR3 DNA: TGTGCCAGTAGCCAAGATAGGAGGGATACGCAGTATTTT. Protein product: CASSQDRRDTQYF. The chain is built from TRBV3-1 (or the pseudogene TRBV3-2) and TRBJ2-3; weak D call: TRBD2 (5 bases). CDR1 and CDR2 (germline): LGHDT, YNNKEL (reference sequence). This CDR3 comprises 13 residues.